A single sample gave rise to the 8 T cell receptor beta chains below, sequenced in a study of blood T cell repertoires in COVID-19. Here immunoSEQ multiplex PCR was the method, and the copy in TCRdb shows in-frame clones only, minus some. Altogether around 60,000 clones are present, about nine tenths being singletons, with the ten largest covering approximately 8%. The sequenced sample was peripheral blood. All receptors come from a human donor with active COVID-19. The donor label of this sample is uncertain.

This chain joins TRBV5-1 and TRBJ2-1; 9 bases are a match to TRBD2. Per germline, CDR1 SGHRS and CDR2 YFSETQ. Losses at the gene ends were 4 bases for V and 9 bases for J; bases not matched to a gene: 8. The CDR3 covers 14 residues. Here the CDR3 DNA reads TGCGCCAGCAGCCCGACTAGCGGAAGGGGTGAGCAGTTCTTC. Translating gives CASSPTSGRGEQFF.

This clone was found once. The V and J genes are TRBV2 and TRBJ2-7, with 7 positions matching TRBD1. V lost 6 bases to trimming and J lost 5 bases; unmatched junction nucleotides: 10. The length of the CDR3 is 14 residues. Germline lookup yields CDR1 SNHLY and CDR2 FYNNEI. The CDR3 loop reads CASRGQSTVDEQYF. The CDR3 bases are TGTGCCAGCAGGGGACAGTCAACGGTCGACGAGCAGTACTTC.

This clone appeared a few times. The gene calls are TRBV30 and TRBJ1-4; the D gene is possibly TRBD1 (5 bases). The CDR3 loop spans 15 amino acids. The V end lost 0 bases, the J end lost 1 base, and 9 bases lay between the germline ends. The germline gives CDR1 GTSNPN, CDR2 SVGIG (reference sequence). The CDR3 coding sequence is TGTGCCTGGAGTGTAAACAGGTTAACTAATGAAAAACTGTTTTTT. Protein product: CAWSVNRLTNEKLFF.

This clone has just one count. V gene TRBV9 combines with J gene TRBJ2-1, with 11 bases lining up with TRBD2. The CDR3 is 17 residues long. The V segment lost 0 bases and the J segment 4 bases; nucleotides outside the gene matches: 6. Germline V gene data show CDR1 as SGDLS and CDR2 as YYNGEE. The CDR3: CASSVGLAGGNYNEQFF. In nucleotides, the CDR3 is TGTGCCAGCAGCGTAGGGTTAGCGGGAGGGAATTACAATGAGCAGTTCTTC.

The chain carries TRBV3-1 (or the pseudogene TRBV3-2) and TRBJ2-3; weak D call: TRBD2 (5 bases). The CDR3 totals 16 residues. The germline gives CDR1 LGHDT, CDR2 YNNKEL (reference sequence). V was cut by 0 bases and J by 0 bases, with 10 bases left in between. Written as DNA, the CDR3 is TGTGCCAGCAGCCAAGAAGGAAGCGGAAGCACAGATACGCAGTATTTT. It is translated as CASSQEGSGSTDTQYF.

The chain has TRBV7-2 and TRBJ2-6, with TRBD1 matching 9 bases. Trimming took 0 bases from V and 2 from J; bases not matched to a gene: 11. CDR3 length equals 20 residues. Germline V gene data show CDR1 as SGHTA and CDR2 as FQGNSA. The CDR3 loop reads CASSLASLGQGTTGANVLTF. CDR3 DNA sequence: TGTGCCAGCAGCTTAGCATCCCTGGGACAGGGAACGACTGGGGCCAACGTCCTGACTTTC. Supplemented by reference TRBV7-2 and TRBJ2-6, the full variable domain reads GAGVSQSPSNKVTEKGKDVELRCDPISGHTALYWYRQSLGQGLEFLIYFQGNSAPDKSGLPSDRFSAERTGGSVSTLTIQRTQQEDSAVYLCASSLASLGQGTTGANVLTFGAGSRLTVL.

V gene TRBV19 combines with J gene TRBJ1-1; no clear D. V was trimmed by 1 base and J by 0 bases, leaving 6 bases between them. The V gene's germline CDR1 is LNHDA and CDR2 SQIVND (reference sequence). CDR3 size: 14 residues. The CDR3 sequence is CASSIGGVNTEAFF. The CDR3 DNA reads as TGTGCCAGTAGTATAGGAGGAGTGAACACTGAAGCTTTCTTT.

The rearrangement joins TRBV5-1 to TRBJ2-3, with 7 bases aligning to TRBD2. CDR3 length: 14 amino acids. V shed 4 bases and J 5 bases; nucleotides not matched to a gene: 7. Germline CDR1 SGHRS, CDR2 YFSETQ. The CDR3 DNA follows: TGCGCCAGCAGCGATAGCGGGTTGGGAGATACGCAGTATTTT. Its protein is CASSDSGLGDTQYF.